This T cell receptor beta chain comes out of a study of metastatic and nonmetastatic thyroid tumors. Study in general: Peripheral blood and tumor or nodule samples from malignant and benign thyroid patients were compared.

Study-level findings and limits: According to reports, the diversity of TCR beta was significantly higher in malignant thyroid tumors than in benign nodules, and this held in both blood and tumor samples.

This clone was seen more than once but under ten times. Its antigen is unidentified. This clone may be a read error of a much larger clone one base away. This CDR3 region has 14 residues. Germline V CDR1 and CDR2: MNHEY, SVGEGT. Original data processing: It was from CDR3 differences across clinicopathological groups that a distant-metastasis classifier for papillary thyroid cancer was built. TCRdb reanalyzed the PCR reads with MiXCR. Here the V and J calls rest on TCRdb's processing, not on the authors' analysis. The sample carries some 30,000 clones, 30% recorded once. Each patient went into thyroid surgery without having received any treatment.

This sequence joins TRBV6-2 or TRBV6-3 and TRBJ2-2; 8 nucleotides match TRBD2. This receptor was obtained from a female donor with papillary thyroid cancer or a benign thyroid nodule (not recorded which). Some clones in this sample may be carry-over from other donors' samples. Sequencing was carried out using blood. CDR3 amino acids: CASGSSGSTGELYF. CDR3 coding DNA: TGTGCCAGCGGTTCGAGCGGGAGCACCGGGGAGCTGTATTTT.